These T cell receptor beta chains were read from a single sample in a study of beta chain features in type 1 diabetes. Using immunoSEQ multiplex PCR, the repertoire was profiled, and TCRdb retains in-frame clones only, with some absent. The profile shows around 250,000 clones, about 15% of them singletons. Sequencing was done on a sample of naive CD4+ T cells from blood. These receptors all come from a man in his thirties or forties with type 1 diabetes. Both conserved end residues are part of each CDR3. The D gene is left open where the match is weak. A row's size may be missing; if present it is once, few, many or a size class.

J: TRBJ2-7; V: TRBV7-9; D: NA; size: NA; DNA: TGTGCCAGCAGCTTAGCGGAGGAATGGTCGTACGAGCAGTACTTC; CDR3: CASSLAEEWSYEQYF
J: TRBJ2-2; V: TRBV27; D: TRBD1; size: once; DNA: TGTGCCAGCAGTCATCGACAGGGTTCCGGGGAGCTGTTTTTT; CDR3: CASSHRQGSGELFF
J: TRBJ2-1; V: TRBV23-1; D: TRBD2; size: NA; DNA: TGCGCCAGCAGTCAATGGGGGACTAGCGGGACCTACTACAATGAGCAGTTCTTC; CDR3: CASSQWGTSGTYYNEQFF
J: TRBJ1-1; V: TRBV29-1; D: NA; size: NA; DNA: TGCAGCGGTGATCAGGGACAAGGCACTGAAGCTTTCTTT; CDR3: CSGDQGQGTEAFF
J: TRBJ2-1; V: TRBV5-6; D: NA; size: few; DNA: TGTGCCAGCAGCTTAAAGATTTGGAGCGAGCAGTTCTTC; CDR3: CASSLKIWSEQFF
J: TRBJ2-7; V: TRBV11-2; D: NA; size: few; DNA: TGTGCCAGCAGCTTACAGGGATCGTACGAGCAGTACTTC; CDR3: CASSLQGSYEQYF
J: TRBJ1-1; V: TRBV10-3; D: NA; size: few; DNA: TGTGCCATCAGTGAGTCCAACAGGGAGGGTGAAGCTTTCTTT; CDR3: CAISESNREGEAFF
J: TRBJ2-3; V: TRBV5-1; D: NA; size: few; DNA: TGCGCCAGCAGCGAGAACAGAGATACGCAGTATTTT; CDR3: CASSENRDTQYF
J: TRBJ2-7; V: TRBV6-4; D: NA; size: few; DNA: TGTGCCAGCAGTGACCATCCTCTGACTGCCTACGAGCAGTACTTC; CDR3: CASSDHPLTAYEQYF
J: TRBJ2-5; V: TRBV10-3; D: TRBD1; size: NA; DNA: TGTGCCATCAGTGGACAGGGCCAAGAGACCCAGTACTTC; CDR3: CAISGQGQETQYF
J: TRBJ2-7; V: TRBV6-5; D: NA; size: few; DNA: TGTGCCAGCAGAGCTGGACTACCACCCTACGAGCAGTACTTC; CDR3: CASRAGLPPYEQYF
J: TRBJ2-3; V: TRBV7-9; D: NA; size: NA; DNA: TGTGCCAGCAGCTTTCTAGCGAGCACAGATACGCAGTATTTT; CDR3: CASSFLASTDTQYF
J: TRBJ1-2; V: TRBV9; D: NA; size: few; DNA: TGTGCCAGCAGCACTCGTCCCGACAGCGTCTATGGCTACACCTTC; CDR3: CASSTRPDSVYGYTF
J: TRBJ2-3; V: TRBV2; D: TRBD1; size: NA; DNA: TGTGCCAGCAAACCGACAGGGCTAGACACAGATACGCAGTATTTT; CDR3: CASKPTGLDTDTQYF
J: TRBJ2-5; V: TRBV5-1; D: NA; size: NA; DNA: TGCGCCAGCAGCCCCGGGACTCAAGAGACCCAGTACTTC; CDR3: CASSPGTQETQYF
J: TRBJ2-5; V: TRBV30; D: TRBD1; size: NA; DNA: TGTGCCTGGAGTGTGGGACAGGGGGGGCAAGAGACCCAGTACTTC; CDR3: CAWSVGQGGQETQYF
J: TRBJ2-7; V: TRBV5-4; D: NA; size: few; DNA: TGTGCCAGCAGCTTGCCGGGACAAAAAGGGTACGAGCAGTACTTC; CDR3: CASSLPGQKGYEQYF
J: TRBJ1-2; V: TRBV16; D: NA; size: NA; DNA: TGTGCCAGCAGCCAATCGGGGCAGGGCGGAGGCTACACCTTC; CDR3: CASSQSGQGGGYTF
J: TRBJ2-7; V: TRBV5-1; D: TRBD2; size: NA; DNA: TGCGCCAGCAGCTTGAGGACTAGCGGGGTCTACGAGCAGTACTTC; CDR3: CASSLRTSGVYEQYF
J: TRBJ2-5; V: TRBV5-1; D: NA; size: NA; DNA: TGCGCCAGCAGCGACAGCCTCCAAGAGACCCAGTACTTC; CDR3: CASSDSLQETQYF
J: TRBJ1-1; V: TRBV13; D: NA; size: NA; DNA: TGTGCCAGCAGCTCCAGACTCCCCGGGACTGAAGCTTTCTTT; CDR3: CASSSRLPGTEAFF
J: TRBJ2-6; V: TRBV11-2; D: TRBD1; size: few; DNA: TGTGCCAGCAGCTACCCGGGACAGGCGCGTTCTGGGGCCAACGTCCTGACTTTC; CDR3: CASSYPGQARSGANVLTF
J: TRBJ2-7; V: TRBV5-1; D: TRBD1; size: NA; DNA: TGCGCCAGCAGCTTGGATCCCGGGACAGGTATCGAGCAGTACTTC; CDR3: CASSLDPGTGIEQYF
J: TRBJ1-3; V: TRBV29-1; D: NA; size: NA; DNA: TGCAGCGTGCAGGCAGGGTCCGGAAACACCATATATTTT; CDR3: CSVQAGSGNTIYF
J: TRBJ2-2; V: TRBV2; D: TRBD2; size: NA; DNA: TGTGCCAGCAGTGAACCCCATAGCGGGGGGGCCGGGGAGCTGTTTTTT; CDR3: CASSEPHSGGAGELFF
J: TRBJ2-5; V: TRBV29-1; D: TRBD2; size: NA; DNA: TGCAGCGTTAAACCCGGGACTAGCGGGGGCGAGACCCAGTACTTC; CDR3: CSVKPGTSGGETQYF
J: TRBJ1-5; V: TRBV6-5; D: NA; size: NA; DNA: TGTGCCAGCAGCCGGGACATTAGCAATCAGCCCCAGCATTTT; CDR3: CASSRDISNQPQHF
J: TRBJ1-5; V: TRBV4-1; D: TRBD1; size: few; DNA: TGCGCCAGCAGCCAAGAATTGGGGTGGGGACAGAGAGTTAAAGTACCCCAGCATTTT; CDR3: CASSQELGWGQRVKVPQHF
J: TRBJ2-7; V: TRBV28; D: NA; size: NA; DNA: TGTGCCAGCAGTCCCCCCCGCAGCGCGCAGTACTTC; CDR3: CASSPPRSAQYF
J: TRBJ1-1; V: TRBV6-5; D: NA; size: NA; DNA: TGTGCCAGCAGTTACTCGAAATTCTCGGGGACTGAAGCTTTCTTT; CDR3: CASSYSKFSGTEAFF
J: TRBJ2-4; V: TRBV25-1; D: NA; size: few; DNA: TGTGCCAGCAGTGAGGGAGGAGGGATGGGAGCCAAAAACATTCAGTACTTC; CDR3: CASSEGGGMGAKNIQYF
J: TRBJ1-2; V: TRBV29-1; D: TRBD1; size: few; DNA: TGCAGCACCGGACAGGGCGACTATGGCTACACCTTC; CDR3: CSTGQGDYGYTF
J: TRBJ2-1; V: TRBV27; D: TRBD2; size: few; DNA: TGTGCCAGCAGTCGGTTCCTAGCGGAATACAATGAGCAGTTCTTC; CDR3: CASSRFLAEYNEQFF
J: TRBJ2-5; V: TRBV5-1; D: TRBD2; size: NA; DNA: TGCGCCAGCAGCTTGGGACGGGGGGGCCCAGAGACCCAGTACTTC; CDR3: CASSLGRGGPETQYF
J: TRBJ2-1; V: TRBV5-1; D: TRBD2; size: few; DNA: TGCGCCAGCAGCTCTCGACAGACTAGCGGGTCGAATGAGCAGTTCTTC; CDR3: CASSSRQTSGSNEQFF
J: TRBJ2-7; V: TRBV29-1; D: TRBD1; size: few; DNA: TGCAGCGTTCGTATCGGGACAGACTACGAGCAGTACTTC; CDR3: CSVRIGTDYEQYF
J: TRBJ1-1; V: TRBV29-1; D: NA; size: few; DNA: TGCAGCGCCGGACAGATGAACACTGAAGCTTTCTTT; CDR3: CSAGQMNTEAFF
J: TRBJ1-5; V: TRBV19; D: NA; size: few; DNA: TGTGCCAGTCCCCCCCGAGGGACACCTCAGCCCCAGCATTTT; CDR3: CASPPRGTPQPQHF
J: TRBJ2-3; V: TRBV7-2; D: NA; size: NA; DNA: TGTGCCAGCAGCCGCGGGTTCACAGATACGCAGTATTTT; CDR3: CASSRGFTDTQYF
J: TRBJ2-7; V: TRBV21-1; D: NA; size: few; DNA: TGTGCCAGCAGCACCAGCGGGAGGGCCGGTTACGAGCAGTACTTC; CDR3: CASSTSGRAGYEQYF
J: TRBJ2-1; V: TRBV5-1; D: TRBD2; size: NA; DNA: TGCGCCAGCAGCTTCCTAGCGGGAGGGGGCAATGAGCAGTTCTTC; CDR3: CASSFLAGGGNEQFF